The next 6 T cell receptor beta chains were all read from a single sample in a study of control samples from healthy donors and cancer patients. Using immunoSEQ multiplex PCR, the repertoire was profiled, and TCRdb retains in-frame clones only, with some absent. The table records 65,000 to 80,000 clones, approximately 90% of them present only once. Sequences were obtained from PBMCs. These receptors were obtained from a woman aged 55 to 70 with head and neck cancer.

CDR3 bases: TGTGCCAGCAGCCAAGCTTTGTCGGCGAGGGAGCTGTTTTTT. Protein: CASSQALSARELFF. The chain combines TRBV4-2 with TRBJ2-2; D is uncertain. The ends were cut back, 1 base at V and 9 bases at J, with 12 bases in the middle. Germline-derived CDR1 and CDR2 are LGHNA and YNFKEQ. The CDR3 is 14 amino acids.

This rearrangement joins TRBV15 to TRBJ1-2; 8 bases fit TRBD1. CDR3 size: 15 residues. Trimming cost V 0 bases and J 6 bases; bases outside gene matches: 6. Germline V gene data show CDR1 as LNHNV and CDR2 as YYDKDF (reference sequence). CDR3 loop: CATSRDRDRWHGYTF. CDR3 coding DNA: TGTGCCACCAGCAGAGATCGGGACAGGTGGCATGGCTACACCTTC.

The chain uses TRBV14 and TRBJ2-1; D uncertain. This CDR3 is built from 16 residues. Trimming stripped 1 base from V and 3 bases from J, with 13 bases between. CDR1 is SGHDN and CDR2 is FVKESK in the germline V gene. The CDR3 reads CASSQARLSGYNEQFF. In DNA form, the CDR3 reads TGTGCCAGCAGCCAAGCCCGTCTATCCGGCTACAATGAGCAGTTCTTC.

V is TRBV28 and J is TRBJ1-5, with D uncertain. Germline V CDR1 and CDR2: MDHEN, SYDVKM. Deletions cut 2 bases from V and 7 bases from J, with 12 bases between. CDR3 length equals 14 residues. CDR3 region: CASSLSGIIQPQHF. As DNA, the CDR3 is TGTGCCAGCAGTTTAAGCGGCATTATCCAGCCCCAGCATTTT.

The rearrangement uses TRBV27 and TRBJ2-2, with D unclear. Trimming pared 6 bases from V and 1 base from J, leaving 3 bases between. The CDR3 runs to 12 residues. Germline V gene data show CDR1 as MNHEY and CDR2 as SMNVEV (reference sequence). CDR3 amino acids: CASRLNTGELFF. The CDR3 region has the DNA TGTGCCAGCAGATTGAACACCGGGGAGCTGTTTTTT.

The V call is TRBV2, the J call TRBJ2-1, with D tentatively TRBD1 or TRBD2 (5 bases each). The CDR3 is 16 amino acids. Germline CDR1 reads SNHLY; CDR2 reads FYNNEI. V lost 8 bases, J lost 2 bases, and 19 bases lay in between. CDR3 sequence reads: CASGGPRANTYNEQFF. The CDR3 DNA reads TGTGCCAGCGGGGGTCCTAGGGCGAACACCTACAATGAGCAGTTCTTC.